Below, 4 T cell receptor beta chains from the same sample are listed, as sequenced in a study of OX40 agonist ivuxolimab in advanced cancers. To prepare the library, the immunoSEQ multiplex PCR assay was applied. This is the immuneACCESS table as TCRdb keeps it, with only in-frame sequences that have V and J called. A part of the clones is gone; compared with another copy, unresolved V genes explain less than half, and the rest is unexplained. This sample has about 110,000 clones in its table, and about 91% of those were observed once. Under 0.85% of the sample is held by the ten biggest clonotypes. The source was CD4+ or CD8+ T cells sorted from blood, collected in a trial of the OX40 agonist ivuxolimab. The receptors stem from an adult with an advanced solid tumor such as melanoma, head and neck, liver or kidney cancer.

V gene TRBV4-1 combines with J gene TRBJ2-1, with 11 bases fitting TRBD2. The CDR3 has 16 amino acids. The V and J ends lost 0 bases and 9 bases, in that order; junction bases with no gene match: 7. From germline, CDR1 is MGHRA and CDR2 YSYEKL. CDR3 DNA: TGCGCCAGCAGCCAAGATAGCGGGAGGGCCGGGAGTGAGCAGTTCTTC. It is translated as CASSQDSGRAGSEQFF.

The sample holds one count of this clone. The V gene is TRBV19, the J gene TRBJ2-2; TRBD2 might be the D (7 bases). The CDR3 consists of 16 residues. The V end was cut by 3 bases, the J end by 4 bases, with 15 bases between. The germline gives CDR1 LNHDA, CDR2 SQIVND (reference sequence). The CDR3 coding sequence is TGTGCCAGTAGTATGGCGGCGGGGGCTCCCACCGGGGAGCTGTTTTTT. Protein sequence: CASSMAAGAPTGELFF.

The rearrangement links TRBV27 to TRBJ1-1, with D maybe TRBD1 (6 bases). V shed 10 bases and J shed 0 bases, with 24 bases lying between them. This CDR3 has 17 residues. Germline loops: CDR1 MNHEY, CDR2 SMNVEV (reference sequence). In DNA, the CDR3 is TGTGCCACCCTTCTCTCACCGGGACACTCGATGAACACTGAAGCTTTCTTT. Its protein product is CATLLSPGHSMNTEAFF.

The chain employs TRBV30 and TRBJ1-5; D is undetermined. V gave up 5 bases and J gave up 3 bases, with 8 bases separating them. The CDR3 is 12 residues long. The germline gives CDR1 GTSNPN, CDR2 SVGIG (reference sequence). CDR3 sequence (DNA): TGTGCCTGGGGCCGCCACAATCAGCCCCAGCATTTT. It yields the protein CAWGRHNQPQHF.